This TCR beta chain was documented in a study of post-analysis software for immune sequencing data. Whole-study context: Relapsing-remitting, secondary progressive and progressive-relapsing multiple sclerosis were all included among the disease courses.

Presence of unique molecular identifiers characterized the TCR beta cDNA libraries. Input of 1 to 10 million T cells yielded about half a million cDNA molecules. Each CDR3 protein gets one entry after TCRdb re-called the PCR reads with MiXCR. Of about 820,000 distinct CDR3 sequences in the sample, roughly half were seen once. The CDR3 is 14 amino acids. CDR1 and CDR2 from the germline V gene are DFQATT and SNEGSKA (reference sequence). V was pared by 4 bases and J by 6 bases, with 16 bases between. General observations from the study: A few TRBV segments (TRBV5-6, TRBV5-1 and TRBV20-1 among them) occurred more frequently in patients than in controls. In multiple sclerosis, normalized Chao1 diversity was significantly below that of controls.

About this clonotype itself: The antigen is undetermined.

Sequencing used blood. The origin of this receptor is a girl aged 5 to 17 with multiple sclerosis. The chain joins TRBV20-1 to TRBJ2-4; maybe TRBD1 (6 bases). In DNA, the CDR3 is TGCAGTGCTAAGCCCCCTGGACAGACAAACATTCAGTACTTC. Translated: CSAKPPGQTNIQYF.